This record looks at one T cell receptor (beta chain) sequence and its context. The data were obtained in a study of OX40 agonist ivuxolimab in advanced cancers. This CDR3 has 15 amino acids. The germline V gene encodes CDR1 LNHDA and CDR2 SQIVND (reference sequence). V lost 1 base and J 5 bases, leaving 11 bases between the germline ends. The table came from immunoSEQ multiplex PCR; TCRdb's copy has only in-frame clones and leaves some out. The profile covers roughly 100,000 clones, with under 85% appearing a single time and 3.5% to 4% taken by the ten largest. Baseline, cycle 4 day 1, and cycle 7 day 1 were the blood sampling points.

This material consisted of CD4+ or CD8+ T cells sorted from blood, taken in a trial of the OX40 agonist ivuxolimab. The TCR comes from an adult with an advanced solid tumor such as melanoma, head and neck, liver or kidney cancer. The rearrangement uses TRBV19 and TRBJ1-4; D remains ambiguous. CDR3 DNA: TGTGCCAGTAGTATAGGGGGAGGACCCAATGAAAAACTGTTTTTT. Translation: CASSIGGGPNEKLFF.